Shown below are 20 T cell receptor beta chains from a single sample sequenced in a study of CD8 T cells in Susac syndrome. The RNA, about 0.5 to 1 ug, was put through reverse transcription using random hexamers. One entry per CDR3 protein, called by TCRdb with MiXCR from the immunoSEQ multiplex PCR reads. This sample carries roughly 330,000 distinct CDR3 sequences, 90% to 95% of them seen once, and the ten largest clones take roughly 0.064%. The material sequenced was CD4+ T cells from PBMCs. Receptors originate from a human donor with multiple sclerosis.

The chain has TRBV20-1 and TRBJ1-4; TRBD1 matches 8 bases. The V and J ends lost 5 bases and 6 bases, in that order; junction bases with no gene match: 8. Germline values: CDR1 DFQATT, CDR2 SNEGSKA (reference sequence). CDR3 length equals 14 residues. The chain's CDR3 is CSAETGQAYEKLFF. The CDR3 DNA reads TGCAGTGCTGAAACGGGACAGGCATATGAAAAACTGTTTTTT.

With regard to this clonotype: The junction and the germline gene differ at one end; a read error may be behind it. The chain uses TRBV20-1 and TRBJ1-1; D not certain. Per germline, CDR1 DFQATT and CDR2 SNEGSKA (reference sequence). The CDR3 runs 12 residues. The CDR3: CSARVRNTEAFF. The CDR3 DNA follows: TGCAGTGCCAGAGTTCGGAACACTGAAGCTTTCTTT.

The rearrangement uses TRBV7-8 and TRBJ2-1; TRBD1 agrees at 9 bases. The length of the CDR3 is 18 residues. CDR1 SGHVS and CDR2 FQNEAQ come from the germline V gene. The V gene end was trimmed by 4 bases and the J gene end by 8 bases; junction bases not matched to a gene: 18. The CDR3 here is CASSSFSRTGGSKDEQFF. DNA for the CDR3: TGTGCCAGCAGCTCCTTCTCCCGTACAGGGGGCTCCAAGGATGAGCAGTTCTTC. Filled out from reference TRBV7-8 and TRBJ2-1, the complete variable domain reads GAGVSQSPRYKVAKRGQDVALRCDPISGHVSLFWYQQALGQGPEFLTYFQNEAQLDKSGLPSDRFFAERPEGSVSTLKIQRTQQEDSAVYLCASSSFSRTGGSKDEQFFGPGTRLTVL.

Concerning this clonotype itself: The junction shows a germline mismatch at one end, possibly a read error. The rearrangement uses TRBV7-2 and TRBJ2-5; no reliable D call. This CDR3 region has 14 residues. The germline V gene has CDR1 SGHTA and CDR2 FQGNSA. This CDR3 is CASSSVVGQGTQYF. DNA for the CDR3: TGTGCCAGCAGCTCAGTGGTAGGGCAAGGGACCCAGTACTTC.

V gene TRBV29-1 combines with J gene TRBJ2-2; 7 nucleotides match TRBD1. Germline CDR1 is SQVTM and CDR2 is ANQGSEA. V shed 6 bases, J shed 2 bases, and the junction held 6 bases outside the gene matches. The CDR3 has 14 amino acids. CDR3: CSVNRDSNTGELFF. Here the CDR3 DNA reads TGCAGCGTGAATCGGGACAGCAACACCGGGGAGCTGTTTTTT.

V gene TRBV20-1 combines with J gene TRBJ1-2, with 8 positions matching TRBD1. Per the germline V gene, CDR1 is DFQATT and CDR2 is SNEGSKA (reference sequence). Losses at the gene ends were 3 bases for V and 5 bases for J; bases not matched to a gene: 8. The CDR3 runs 14 residues. The CDR3 spells CSASTPGGWYGYTF. The CDR3 DNA follows: TGCAGTGCTAGCACCCCAGGGGGCTGGTATGGCTACACCTTC.

This clonotype was picked up one time. The chain combines TRBV3-1 with TRBJ2-7, with unresolved D. CDR1 is LGHDT and CDR2 is YNNKEL in the germline V gene (reference sequence). This CDR3 region has 14 residues. Trimming took off 1 base at V and 5 bases at J, with 12 bases between the two ends. The CDR3 is CASSQVPERHEQYF. CDR3 nucleotides: TGTGCCAGCAGCCAAGTCCCAGAACGGCACGAGCAGTACTTC.

This chain uses TRBV5-6 with TRBJ2-1; 7 positions match TRBD2. CDR1 is SGHDT and CDR2 is YYEEEE in the germline V gene. The V segment lost 3 bases and the J segment 4 bases; nucleotides outside the gene matches: 16. The CDR3 consists of 18 residues. CDR3 sequence (DNA): TGTGCCAGCAGCTCTCCCACCCTGGGGAGGGCGGGGTACAATGAGCAGTTCTTC. Encoded protein: CASSSPTLGRAGYNEQFF.

The chain employs TRBV5-1 and TRBJ2-6; unclear D gene. V was cut by 0 bases and J by 0 bases, with 4 bases left in between. Germline V gives CDR1 SGHRS, CDR2 YFSETQ. The CDR3 is 15 amino acids. The CDR3 nucleotides read TGCGCCAGCAGCTTGGTAGTCTCTGGGGCCAACGTCCTGACTTTC. As protein: CASSLVVSGANVLTF.

This chain's CDR3 is CSASRGDKQYF. The CDR3 DNA follows: TGCAGTGCCAGTCGGGGGGACAAGCAGTACTTC. This sequence joins TRBV20-1 and TRBJ2-7, with D possibly matching TRBD2 (7 bases). The CDR3 spans 11 residues. The germline CDR1 and CDR2 sequences are DFQATT and SNEGSKA (reference sequence). V lost 6 bases and J lost 8, with 14 bases in between.

This chain connects TRBV23-1 to TRBJ1-6; TRBD1 might be the D (5 bases). TRBV23-1 carries the ORF label, with uncertain function. CDR3 length equals 17 residues. V shed 11 bases and J shed 2 bases, with 22 bases lying between them. The chain's CDR3 is CALIRWQGRTYNSPLHF. In nucleotides, the CDR3 is TGCGCCTTAATCAGGTGGCAGGGTCGAACCTATAATTCACCCCTCCACTTT.

The V gene is TRBV5-1, the J gene TRBJ2-1; D tentatively fits TRBD1 or TRBD2 (5 bases each). V was pared by 3 bases and J by 7 bases, with 14 bases between. CDR1 and CDR2 (germline): SGHRS, YFSETQ. This CDR3 is 14 amino acids long. The CDR3 here is CASSSTPGLNEQFF. In nucleotides, the CDR3 is TGCGCCAGCAGCTCAACCCCGGGGCTGAATGAGCAGTTCTTC.

The J gene is TRBJ2-3, the V gene TRBV30, with TRBD2 identical over 8 bases. V lost 1 base and J lost 5; bases outside the gene matches: 8. The germline gives CDR1 GTSNPN, CDR2 SVGIG (reference sequence). The CDR3 has 15 amino acids. The CDR3 sequence: CAWSGSGSRVDTQYF. The CDR3 coding sequence is TGTGCCTGGAGTGGGAGCGGGAGTCGGGTAGATACGCAGTATTTT.

The chain combines TRBV9 with TRBJ2-7; 14 positions agree with TRBD2. The CDR3 extends over 19 amino acids. J gave up 2 bases and V 4 bases, and 14 bases lay outside the gene matches. Germline V gene sequence: CDR1 SGDLS, CDR2 YYNGEE. CDR3 sequence (DNA): TGTGCCAGCAGCCCCAGGGGACTAGCGGGGGCCGGGGTTCCCTACGAGCAGTACTTC. Protein: CASSPRGLAGAGVPYEQYF. Supplemented by reference TRBV9 and TRBJ2-7, the full variable domain reads DSGVTQTPKHLITATGQRVTLRCSPRSGDLSVYWYQQSLDQGLQFLIQYYNGEERAKGNILERFSAQQFPDLHSELNLSSLELGDSALYFCASSPRGLAGAGVPYEQYFGPGTRLTVT.

The chain has TRBV30 and TRBJ2-1, with D perhaps matching TRBD1 (5 bases). CDR3 length: 13 amino acids. Trimming cost V 2 bases and J 5 bases, with 10 bases left between them. Germline lookup yields CDR1 GTSNPN and CDR2 SVGIG (reference sequence). The CDR3 reads CAWSLWGHNEQFF. CDR3 in DNA: TGTGCCTGGAGTCTGTGGGGCCACAATGAGCAGTTCTTC. Looking up the rest from reference TRBV30 and TRBJ2-1 gives the full variable domain: SQTIHQWPATLVQPVGSPLSLECTVEGTSNPNLYWYRQAAGRGLQLLFYSVGIGQISSEVPQNLSASRPQDRQFILSSKKLLLSDSGFYLCAWSLWGHNEQFFGPGTRLTVL.

The V gene is TRBV9, the J gene TRBJ2-2; D unclear. This CDR3 spans 15 amino acids. V was pared by 6 bases and J by 1 base, with 13 bases between. Germline V gene data show CDR1 as SGDLS and CDR2 as YYNGEE. The CDR3 spells CASTTGRRNTGELFF. CDR3 in DNA: TGTGCCAGCACCACCGGCAGGCGGAACACCGGGGAGCTGTTTTTT.

The sample holds one count of this clonotype. V is TRBV19 and J is TRBJ1-5; D is possibly TRBD1 (5 bases). Germline V gives CDR1 LNHDA, CDR2 SQIVND (reference sequence). The V and J ends lost 5 bases and 5 bases respectively, with 10 bases between them. This CDR3 has 13 amino acids. The CDR3 nucleotides read TGTGCCAGTAGTTGGCAGGGTTATCAGCCCCAGCATTTT. Translating gives CASSWQGYQPQHF.

V gene TRBV11-2 combines with J gene TRBJ1-3; 7 positions agree with TRBD1. The CDR3 contains 15 residues. J gave up 6 bases and V 2 bases, and 7 bases lay outside the gene matches. The germline gives CDR1 SGHAT, CDR2 FQNNGV. The CDR3 loop is CASSLNLRGLNTIYF. DNA of the CDR3: TGTGCCAGCAGCTTAAACTTAAGGGGGCTAAACACCATATATTTT. Full variable domain (outside the CDR3, taken from reference TRBV11-2 and TRBJ1-3): EAGVAQSPRYKIIEKRQSVAFWCNPISGHATLYWYQQILGQGPKLLIQFQNNGVVDDSQLPKDRFSAERLKGVDSTLKIQPAKLEDSAVYLCASSLNLRGLNTIYFGEGSWLTVV.

The V and J genes are TRBV20-1 and TRBJ2-2; 8 nucleotides match TRBD1. The CDR3 runs 15 residues. Germline trimming cut 3 bases from V and 0 bases from J; bases unmatched to any gene: 3. The germline V gene has CDR1 DFQATT and CDR2 SNEGSKA (reference sequence). The CDR3: CSASPTGANTGELFF. In nucleotides, the CDR3 is TGCAGTGCTAGCCCGACAGGGGCGAACACCGGGGAGCTGTTTTTT.

This clonotype was seen a single time. V and J are TRBV7-2 and TRBJ2-3, with TRBD2 matching 10 bases. The CDR3 is 17 amino acids. Per the germline V gene, CDR1 is SGHTA and CDR2 is FQGNSA. V shed 1 base and J 2 bases; nucleotides not matched to a gene: 6. CDR3 in DNA: TGTGCCAGCAGCTTAGAGGCTAGCGGGAGCCCCACAGATACGCAGTATTTT. It is translated as CASSLEASGSPTDTQYF.